The clone carrying this T cell receptor (beta chain) was seen more than once but under ten times. The sample is drawn from a study of blood T cell repertoires in COVID-19. Data came from immunoSEQ multiplex PCR; TCRdb stores just in-frame clones and leaves some out. The repertoire includes about 360,000 clones, 88% of them detected once, and about 2.1% sits in the top ten. CDR3 length equals 13 residues. Germline-derived CDR1 and CDR2 are SEHNR and FQNEAQ (reference sequence). Trimming pared 5 bases from V and 3 bases from J, leaving 10 bases between. This receptor was obtained from a woman aged 40 to 50 with acute COVID-19. V and J are TRBV7-9 and TRBJ1-1; no clear D. Input material: PBMCs or T cells enriched from blood (not recorded which). CDR3 DNA: TGTGCCAGCAGCAGGCAGCGGGACACTGAAGCTTTCTTT. This encodes CASSRQRDTEAFF.